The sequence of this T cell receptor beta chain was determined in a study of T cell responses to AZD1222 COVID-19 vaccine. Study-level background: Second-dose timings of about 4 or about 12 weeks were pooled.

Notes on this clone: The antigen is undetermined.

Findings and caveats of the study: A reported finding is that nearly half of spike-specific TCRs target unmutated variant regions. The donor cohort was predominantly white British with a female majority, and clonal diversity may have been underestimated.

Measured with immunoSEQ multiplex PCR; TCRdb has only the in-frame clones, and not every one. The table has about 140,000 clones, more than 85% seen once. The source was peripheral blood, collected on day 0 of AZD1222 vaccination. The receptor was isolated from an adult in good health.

The CDR3 coding sequence is TGTGCCAGCAGTTTATTTACCCCTGGGGGTATGAACACTGAAGCTTTCTTT. This sequence encodes CASSLFTPGGMNTEAFF. The J gene is TRBJ1-1, the V gene TRBV27; maybe TRBD1 (5 bases). V lost 1 base to trimming and J lost 0 bases, with 15 bases between them. Germline V gives CDR1 MNHEY, CDR2 SMNVEV (reference sequence). The CDR3 runs to 17 residues.